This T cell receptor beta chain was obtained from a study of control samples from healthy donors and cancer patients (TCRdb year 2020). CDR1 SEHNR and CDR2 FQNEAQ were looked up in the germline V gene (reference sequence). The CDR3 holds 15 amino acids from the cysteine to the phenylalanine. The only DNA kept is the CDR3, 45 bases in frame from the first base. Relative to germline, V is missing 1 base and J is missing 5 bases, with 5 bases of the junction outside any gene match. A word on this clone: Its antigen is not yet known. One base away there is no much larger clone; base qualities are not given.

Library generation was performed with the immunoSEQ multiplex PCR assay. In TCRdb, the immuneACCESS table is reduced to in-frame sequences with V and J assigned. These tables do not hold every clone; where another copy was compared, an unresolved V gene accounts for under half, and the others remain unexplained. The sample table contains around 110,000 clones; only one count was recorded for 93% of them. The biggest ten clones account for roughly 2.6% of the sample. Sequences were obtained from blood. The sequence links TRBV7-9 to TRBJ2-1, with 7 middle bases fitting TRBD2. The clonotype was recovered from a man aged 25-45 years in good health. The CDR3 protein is CASSLVARGNNEQFF. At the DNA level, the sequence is TGTGCCAGCAGCTTAGTAGCGCGGGGGAACAATGAGCAGTTCTTC.